The rows below give T cell receptor beta chains drawn from one sample of a study of blood T cells in healthy people across ages. TCRdb re-analysed the 5' RACE reads in MiXCR, keeping a single row per CDR3 protein. In the table there are fewer than 2 million distinct CDR3 sequences, about two fifths of which are singletons. The specimen sequenced was blood. The origin of the receptors is a human donor in good health. Each CDR3 is given with its conserved first and last residue. A D gene is named only where the DNA matches it firmly. The size field is filled for only some rows; it gives once, few, many or a size class.

clone size,V gene,J gene,D gene,CDR3 protein,CDR3 DNA
NA,TRBV7-2,TRBJ2-2,TRBD1,CASSPDRVDGELFF,TGTGCCAGCAGCCCTGACAGGGTGGACGGGGAGCTGTTTTTT
many,TRBV5-6,TRBJ2-1,NA,CASSWDPSSYNEQFF,TGTGCCAGCAGCTGGGACCCTAGCTCCTACAATGAGCAGTTCTTC
NA,TRBV18,TRBJ2-7,NA,CASSPQGCEQYF,TGTGCCAGCTCACCACAGGGATGCGAGCAGTACTTC
few,TRBV5-5,TRBJ1-2,NA,CASSLRGDPNYGYTF,TGTGCCAGCAGCTTGCGGGGAGACCCTAACTATGGCTACACCTTC
NA,TRBV5-6,TRBJ1-2,NA,CASSRVAQNHGYTF,TGTGCCAGCAGCCGTGTGGCACAGAACCATGGCTACACCTTC
few,TRBV20-1,TRBJ2-1,NA,CSARGTGTIVYNEQFF,TGCAGTGCTAGAGGAACTGGGACAATAGTCTACAATGAGCAGTTCTTC
NA,TRBV14,TRBJ2-5,TRBD2,CASGHVYSGGAETQYF,TGTGCCAGCGGCCACGTCTATAGCGGGGGGGCAGAGACCCAGTACTTC
NA,TRBV5-5,TRBJ2-7,TRBD2,CASTTSGWSPYEQYF,TGTGCCAGTACGACTAGCGGGTGGTCACCCTACGAGCAGTACTTC
few,TRBV19,TRBJ1-2,NA,CASNSLEGGYGYTF,TGTGCCAGTAACTCATTGGAGGGGGGCTATGGCTACACCTTC
NA,TRBV5-1,TRBJ2-5,TRBD1,CASRPAGTVTLETQYF,TGCGCCAGCAGACCAGCCGGGACAGTGACCTTAGAGACCCAGTACTTC
NA,TRBV29-1,TRBJ2-1,NA,CSAVGGVWQFF,TGCAGCGCCGTGGGCGGCGTGTGGCAGTTCTTC
NA,TRBV29-1,TRBJ2-1,NA,CSVVRRSGNEQFF,TGCAGCGTTGTACGGAGATCAGGCAATGAGCAGTTCTTC
NA,TRBV9,TRBJ1-2,TRBD1,CASSARPSRTGAYGYTF,TGTGCCAGCAGCGCCCGGCCTTCTCGGACAGGGGCCTATGGCTACACCTTC
NA,TRBV6-2/TRBV6-3,TRBJ1-6,NA,CAAGVIGQKNSPLHF,TGTGCCGCTGGGGTCATCGGGCAGAAGAATTCACCCCTCCACTTT
NA,TRBV6-2/TRBV6-3,TRBJ2-5,NA,CASSYSEETQETQYF,TGTGCCAGCAGTTACTCGGAGGAAACCCAAGAGACCCAGTACTTC
few,TRBV20-1,TRBJ2-3,NA,CSARDQGGSTQYF,TGCAGTGCTAGAGATCAAGGTGGGAGTACGCAGTATTTT
NA,TRBV11-2,TRBJ2-4,TRBD2,CASSLLAGGPGNIQYF,TGTGCCAGCAGCTTACTAGCGGGGGGGCCGGGGAACATTCAGTACTTC
NA,TRBV28,TRBJ2-5,NA,CASSSRVSQRGQETQYF,TGTGCCAGCAGCTCCCGGGTGTCACAAAGGGGGCAAGAGACCCAGTACTTC
few,TRBV15,TRBJ2-7,TRBD2,CATSREGGGSFGEQYF,TGTGCCACCAGCAGAGAAGGCGGGGGAAGTTTTGGCGAGCAGTACTTC
NA,TRBV9,TRBJ2-4,NA,CASSVGAAKNIQYF,TGTGCCAGCAGCGTTGGGGCCGCCAAAAACATTCAGTACTTC
many,TRBV7-2,TRBJ2-3,TRBD1,CASSLDGQGSTDTQYF,TGTGCCAGCAGCTTAGACGGACAGGGGAGCACAGATACGCAGTATTTT
NA,TRBV28,TRBJ2-3,NA,CASSQTESTDTQYF,TGTGCCAGCAGCCAGACGGAGAGCACAGATACGCAGTATTTT
few,TRBV9,TRBJ2-1,TRBD2,CASSPPGLAHEQFF,TGTGCCAGCAGCCCCCCCGGACTAGCCCATGAGCAGTTCTTC
few,TRBV7-2,TRBJ2-1,NA,CASSLDSLLLPSYNEQFF,TGTGCCAGCAGCTTAGATAGTCTCCTTCTCCCCTCCTACAATGAGCAGTTCTTC
once,TRBV11-1,TRBJ1-2,TRBD1,CASSLQGTHGYTF,TGTGCCAGCAGCCTACAGGGGACCCATGGCTACACCTTC
NA,TRBV4-3,TRBJ2-3,NA,CASSQDVYSTDTQYF,TGCGCCAGCAGCCAAGATGTGTATAGCACAGATACGCAGTATTTT
NA,TRBV6-5,TRBJ1-4,NA,CASSPLTAGDEKLFF,TGTGCCAGCAGTCCGCTTACGGCAGGAGATGAAAAACTGTTTTTT
NA,TRBV20-1,TRBJ2-1,NA,CSAPSTNRNSYNEQFF,TGCAGTGCTCCGAGTACAAACAGGAACTCCTACAATGAGCAGTTCTTC
NA,TRBV6-5,TRBJ1-2,NA,CASRRPGPALGYTF,TGTGCCAGCAGGCGCCCGGGACCCGCCCTTGGCTACACCTTC
NA,TRBV29-1,TRBJ2-1,TRBD1,CSVDLGTGGGEQFF,TGCAGCGTTGATTTGGGGACAGGGGGCGGTGAGCAGTTCTTC
few,TRBV25-1,TRBJ1-2,NA,CASSELSSGYTF,TGTGCCAGCAGTGAACTCTCGTCAGGCTACACCTTC